Shown below are 13 T cell receptor beta chains from a single sample sequenced in a study of cytomegalovirus exposure and HLA in healthy donors. A multiplex PCR was run with 60 Vbeta primers and 13 Jbeta primers. Assay: immunoSEQ multiplex PCR; the TCRdb copy retains only in-frame clones and omits some. The data contain roughly 100,000 clones, roughly two thirds of them seen just once; the ten biggest clones take up roughly 3%. The sequenced material came from PBMCs. The receptors derive from a female donor in good health and CMV-seronegative.

The chain recombines TRBV5-5 with TRBJ2-7; TRBD2 matches 10 bases. The germline V gene has CDR1 SGHKS and CDR2 YYEKEE (reference sequence). The V segment lost 3 bases and the J segment 7 bases; nucleotides outside the gene matches: 7. The CDR3 has 14 amino acids. This chain's CDR3 is CASSSGASGSEQYF. The CDR3 DNA follows: TGTGCCAGCAGCTCAGGAGCTAGCGGGAGTGAGCAGTACTTC.

The J gene is TRBJ2-7, the V gene TRBV5-6; D is possibly TRBD2 (6 bases). Germline CDR1 SGHDT, CDR2 YYEEEE. Trimming left V 0 bases short and J 4 bases short, with 20 bases between. CDR3 length: 17 amino acids. CDR3 amino acids: CASSLAGVYREKYEQYF. The CDR3 nucleotides read TGTGCCAGCAGCTTGGCGGGAGTCTACCGAGAAAAATACGAGCAGTACTTC.

This chain uses TRBV6-1 with TRBJ2-7; 11 positions match TRBD1. Germline values: CDR1 MNHNS, CDR2 SASEGT. The V segment lost 7 bases and the J segment 1 base; nucleotides outside the gene matches: 3. CDR3 length equals 14 residues. CDR3 protein: CASTRDRGSYEQYF. In nucleotides, the CDR3 is TGTGCCAGCACCCGGGACAGGGGGTCCTACGAGCAGTACTTC.

The chain employs TRBV5-1 and TRBJ2-7; TRBD1 matches at 9 bases. This CDR3 has 15 residues. V lost 5 bases, J lost 5 bases, and 11 bases stayed unmatched. CDR1 is SGHRS, CDR2 YFSETQ, per germline. DNA of the CDR3: TGCGCCAGCAGGCCCCCCGGGACAGGGTACCACGAGCAGTACTTC. The encoded protein is CASRPPGTGYHEQYF.

The chain's CDR3 is CASSERTFWGNQPQHF. In nucleotides, the CDR3 is TGTGCCAGCAGCGAGCGAACCTTCTGGGGCAATCAGCCCCAGCATTTT. The V call is TRBV2, the J call TRBJ1-5, with D unresolved. Trimming shortened V by 6 bases and J by 2 bases, and 17 bases separated the two germline ends. CDR3 length: 16 residues. The V gene's germline CDR1 is SNHLY and CDR2 FYNNEI.

The gene calls are TRBV6-4 and TRBJ2-1, with D maybe TRBD1 (7 bases). Germline CDR1 and CDR2: MRHNA and SNTAGT. This CDR3 is 14 amino acids long. Trimming took off 10 bases at V and 9 bases at J, with 22 bases between the two ends. This CDR3 is CANVLGQKRVEQFF. The CDR3 nucleotides are TGTGCCAACGTCCTGGGACAGAAGCGGGTTGAGCAGTTCTTC.

This clone has just one count. V usage is TRBV4-2 and J usage is TRBJ2-2; no definite D call. The CDR3 is 13 residues long. Trimming left V 4 bases short and J 3 bases short, with 6 bases between. Germline CDR1 and CDR2: LGHNA and YNFKEQ. CDR3 loop: CASSPRDTGELFF. CDR3 coding DNA: TGTGCCAGCAGCCCCCGGGACACCGGGGAGCTGTTTTTT.

The chain uses TRBV13 and TRBJ2-7, with D tentatively TRBD2 (6 bases). The ends were cut back, 2 bases at V and 6 bases at J, with 11 bases in the middle. The CDR3 covers 13 residues. Germline CDR1 PRHDT, CDR2 FYEKMQ (reference sequence). The CDR3 DNA reads TGTGCCAGCAGCTTACGACTAGTTGGCGAGCAGTACTTC. Encoded protein: CASSLRLVGEQYF.

This rearrangement joins TRBV5-1 to TRBJ2-3; 8 positions match TRBD1. The CDR3 covers 15 residues. Germline CDR1 SGHRS, CDR2 YFSETQ. Trimming cost V 2 bases and J 1 base; bases outside gene matches: 3. CDR3 loop: CASSLPGQGTDTQYF. For the CDR3, the DNA is TGCGCCAGCAGCTTACCGGGACAGGGCACAGATACGCAGTATTTT.

Regarding this clone: Relative to the germline gene, one junction end is altered; a read error may explain this. The chain uses TRBV27 and TRBJ2-2; D gene uncertain. This CDR3 comprises 14 residues. In germline, CDR1 is MNHEY, CDR2 SMNVEV (reference sequence). Written as DNA, the CDR3 is TGTGCCAGCAGTTCTTCCTCAAACACCTGGGAGCTGTTTTTT. Residues: CASSSSSNTWELFF.

This clone has only a few counts. The chain employs TRBV5-5 and TRBJ1-1; 8 nucleotides match TRBD1. Losses at the gene ends were 4 bases for V and 1 base for J; bases not matched to a gene: 3. The CDR3 runs to 14 residues. CDR1 SGHKS and CDR2 YYEKEE come from the germline V gene (reference sequence). CDR3 DNA: TGTGCCAGCAGCATAGGACAGGGGAACACTGAAGCTTTCTTT. Its translation is CASSIGQGNTEAFF.

V and J are TRBV15 and TRBJ2-5; TRBD2 is a possible D gene (6 bases). CDR1 and CDR2 (germline): LNHNV, YYDKDF (reference sequence). Trimming took off 0 bases at V and 3 bases at J, with 14 bases between the two ends. This CDR3 comprises 16 residues. The DNA for the CDR3 is TGTGCCACCAGCAGAGAGCGGGGCCGAGGGGAAGAGACCCAGTACTTC. This sequence encodes CATSRERGRGEETQYF.

The chain employs TRBV6-6 and TRBJ1-1, with 7 bases that match TRBD1. Germline V lookup: CDR1 MNHNY, CDR2 SVGAGI (reference sequence). J lost 9 bases, V lost 8 bases, and 12 bases had no gene match. CDR3 size: 13 residues. The CDR3 region has the DNA TGTGCCAGCTGGCTGGGGACAGTCCAACAAGCTTTCTTT. It codes for CASWLGTVQQAFF.